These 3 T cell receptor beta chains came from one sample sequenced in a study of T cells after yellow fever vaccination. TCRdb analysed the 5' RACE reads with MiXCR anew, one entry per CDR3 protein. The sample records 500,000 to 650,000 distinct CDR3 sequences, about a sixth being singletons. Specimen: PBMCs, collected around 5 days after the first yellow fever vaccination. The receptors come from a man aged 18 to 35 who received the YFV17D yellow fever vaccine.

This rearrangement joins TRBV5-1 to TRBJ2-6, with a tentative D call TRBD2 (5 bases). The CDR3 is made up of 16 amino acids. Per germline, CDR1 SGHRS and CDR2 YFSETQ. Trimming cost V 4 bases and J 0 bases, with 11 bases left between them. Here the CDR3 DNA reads TGCGCCAGCAGCGCCGACGGGAACTCTGGGGCCAACGTCCTGACTTTC. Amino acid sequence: CASSADGNSGANVLTF.

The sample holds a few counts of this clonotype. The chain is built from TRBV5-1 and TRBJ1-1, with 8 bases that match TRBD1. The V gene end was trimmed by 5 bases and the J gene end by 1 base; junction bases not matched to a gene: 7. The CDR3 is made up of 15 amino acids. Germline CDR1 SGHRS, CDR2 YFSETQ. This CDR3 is CASSYTGGKNTEAFF. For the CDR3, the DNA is TGCGCCAGCAGTTATACAGGGGGGAAGAACACTGAAGCTTTCTTT.

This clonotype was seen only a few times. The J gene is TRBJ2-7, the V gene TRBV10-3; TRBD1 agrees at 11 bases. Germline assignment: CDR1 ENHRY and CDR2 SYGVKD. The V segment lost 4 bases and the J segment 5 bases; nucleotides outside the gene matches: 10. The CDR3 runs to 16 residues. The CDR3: CAISALSGQGANEQYV. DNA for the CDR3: TGTGCCATCAGTGCCCTCTCCGGACAGGGGGCCAACGAGCAGTACGTC.